This T cell receptor (beta chain) was captured in a study of blood T cell repertoires in COVID-19. Study overall: The origin of the acute and convalescent COVID-19 samples was the United States, Italy and Spain.

As processed by the authors: For nucleated cells, counts were estimated from reference gene primer amplification. Some clones are missing from TCRdb's copy, which holds only in-frame ones; the method was immunoSEQ multiplex PCR. That table furnishes V, J and clone size, whereas the DNA furnished D and trimming. This table holds more than 150,000 clones, under 85% found once. The germline V gene has CDR1 SEHNR and CDR2 FQNEAQ (reference sequence). The CDR3 length is 14 residues. Losses at the gene ends were 7 bases for V and 7 bases for J; bases not matched to a gene: 12. The chain carries TRBV7-9 and TRBJ2-7, with 8 nucleotides matching TRBD1. The sequence was obtained from a human donor in a cohort sampled during active COVID-19. Source material: peripheral blood. DNA of the CDR3: TGTGCCAGCACCGATCTGACAGGGGCCGGAGAGCAGTACTTC. Its protein product is CASTDLTGAGEQYF. Complete variable domain (other parts from reference TRBV7-9 and TRBJ2-7): DTGVSQNPRHKITKRGQNVTFRCDPISEHNRLYWYRQTLGQGPEFLTYFQNEAQLEKSRLLSDRFSAERPKGSFSTLEIQRTEQGDSAMYLCASTDLTGAGEQYFGPGTRLTVT.